This T cell receptor beta chain was found in a study of blood T cell repertoires in COVID-19. Study context: Donors in the United States, Italy and Spain gave samples during acute or convalescent COVID-19. T cells, B-cell-depleted T cells, or PBMCs provided the cDNA or gDNA that served as material.

Original processing methods: Reference gene primer amplification gave estimated nucleated cell counts. Using immunoSEQ multiplex PCR, the repertoire was profiled, and TCRdb retains in-frame clones only, with some absent. V, J and clone size reflect that table, while D and trimming were determined from the DNA. The sample lists 200,000 or so clones; roughly 90% were seen once. CDR3 length: 16 amino acids. The germline V gene encodes CDR1 MNHEY and CDR2 SVGEGT. V was pared by 2 bases and J by 2 bases, with 6 bases of the junction left unmatched. The chain uses TRBV6-2 or TRBV6-3 and TRBJ2-7; 10 nucleotides agree with TRBD1. The source is a woman aged 55-70 years with acute or convalescent COVID-19. The sample consisted of peripheral blood. This CDR3 reads CASSYGRTGGAYEQYF. CDR3 DNA: TGTGCCAGCAGTTACGGCCGGACAGGGGGGGCCTACGAGCAGTACTTC.